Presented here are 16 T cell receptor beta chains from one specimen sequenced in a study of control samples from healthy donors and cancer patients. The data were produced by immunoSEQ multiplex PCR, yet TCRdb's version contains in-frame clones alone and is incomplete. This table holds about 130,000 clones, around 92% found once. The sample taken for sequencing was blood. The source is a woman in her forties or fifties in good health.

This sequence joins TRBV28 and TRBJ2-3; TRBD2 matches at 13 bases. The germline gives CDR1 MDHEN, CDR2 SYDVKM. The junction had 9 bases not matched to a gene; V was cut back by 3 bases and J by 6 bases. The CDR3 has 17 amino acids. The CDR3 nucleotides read TGTGCCAGCAGTTTGAACCGGGGACTAGCGGGATCCGATACGCAGTATTTT. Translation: CASSLNRGLAGSDTQYF.

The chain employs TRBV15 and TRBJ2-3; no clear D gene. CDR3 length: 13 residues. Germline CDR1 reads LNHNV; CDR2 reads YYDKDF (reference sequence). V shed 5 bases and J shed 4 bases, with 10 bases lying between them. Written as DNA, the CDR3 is TGTGCCACCAGCGGCCGGAAGGCAGATACGCAGTATTTT. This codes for CATSGRKADTQYF.

DNA for the CDR3: TGTGCCAGCTCACCTACCGTCAGGGGAGATAGGACTGAAGCTTTCTTT. Translating it yields CASSPTVRGDRTEAFF. V usage is TRBV18 and J usage is TRBJ1-1, with TRBD1 as a possible D gene (6 bases). This CDR3 comprises 16 residues. Germline CDR1 reads KGHSH; CDR2 reads LQKENI. The V gene lost 3 bases and the J gene lost 5 bases, with 19 bases spanning the gap.

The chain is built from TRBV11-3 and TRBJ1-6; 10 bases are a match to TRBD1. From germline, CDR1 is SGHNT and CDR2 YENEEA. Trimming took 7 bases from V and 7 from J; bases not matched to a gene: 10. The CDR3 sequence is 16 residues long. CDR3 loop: CASNHRDRGKNSPLHF. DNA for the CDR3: TGTGCCAGCAACCACCGGGACAGGGGCAAGAATTCACCCCTCCACTTT.

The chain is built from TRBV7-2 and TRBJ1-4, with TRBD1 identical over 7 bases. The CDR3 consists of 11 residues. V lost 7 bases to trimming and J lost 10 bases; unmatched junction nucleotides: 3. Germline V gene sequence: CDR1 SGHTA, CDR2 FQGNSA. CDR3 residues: CASTRGGKLFF. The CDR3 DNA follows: TGTGCCAGCACCAGGGGGGGAAAACTGTTTTTT.

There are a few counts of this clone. This CDR3 is CASSLGQADNSPLHF. The CDR3 DNA reads TGCGCCAGCAGCTTGGGACAGGCGGACAATTCACCCCTCCACTTT. The chain employs TRBV5-1 and TRBJ1-6; tentative D call: TRBD1 (6 bases). The germline V and J ends were trimmed by 0 bases and 7 bases, with 11 bases remaining between them. CDR3 length: 15 amino acids. Looked up from germline, CDR1 is SGHRS and CDR2 is YFSETQ.

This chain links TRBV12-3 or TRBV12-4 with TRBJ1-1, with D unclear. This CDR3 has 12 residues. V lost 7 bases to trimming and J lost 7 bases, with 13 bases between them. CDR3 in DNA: TGTGCCAGCACCGGTCCTCTAAATGAAGCTTTCTTT. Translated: CASTGPLNEAFF.

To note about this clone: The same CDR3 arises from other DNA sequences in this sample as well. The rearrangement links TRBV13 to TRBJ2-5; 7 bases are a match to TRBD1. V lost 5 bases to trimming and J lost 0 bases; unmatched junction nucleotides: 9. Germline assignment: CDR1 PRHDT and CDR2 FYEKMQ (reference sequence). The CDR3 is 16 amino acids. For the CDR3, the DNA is TGTGCCAGCAGCGCAAGGGGACAGCTGTACCAAGAGACCCAGTACTTC. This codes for CASSARGQLYQETQYF. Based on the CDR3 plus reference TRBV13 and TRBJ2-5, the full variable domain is AAGVIQSPRHLIKEKRETATLKCYPIPRHDTVYWYQQGPGQDPQFLISFYEKMQSDKGSIPDRFSAQQFSDYHSELNMSSLELGDSALYFCASSARGQLYQETQYFGPGTRLLVL.

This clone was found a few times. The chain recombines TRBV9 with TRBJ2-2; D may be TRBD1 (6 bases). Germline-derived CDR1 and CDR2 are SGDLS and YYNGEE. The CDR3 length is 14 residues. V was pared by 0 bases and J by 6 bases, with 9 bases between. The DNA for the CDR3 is TGTGCCAGCAGCGTAGGTGGGGGCTCCGGGGAGCTGTTTTTT. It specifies CASSVGGGSGELFF.

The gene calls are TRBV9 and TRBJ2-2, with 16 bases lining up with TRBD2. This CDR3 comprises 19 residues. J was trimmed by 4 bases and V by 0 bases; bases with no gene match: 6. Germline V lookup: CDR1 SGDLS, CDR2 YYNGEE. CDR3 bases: TGTGCCAGCAGCGTAGTACGGGGGACTAGCGGGAGGGCCACCGGGGAGCTGTTTTTT. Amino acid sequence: CASSVVRGTSGRATGELFF.

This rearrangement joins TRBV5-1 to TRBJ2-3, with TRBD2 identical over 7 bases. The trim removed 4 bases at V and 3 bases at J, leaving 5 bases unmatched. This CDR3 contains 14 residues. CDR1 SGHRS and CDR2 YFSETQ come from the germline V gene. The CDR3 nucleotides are TGCGCCAGCAGCCCGGGGGGAGGGACAGATACGCAGTATTTT. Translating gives CASSPGGGTDTQYF.

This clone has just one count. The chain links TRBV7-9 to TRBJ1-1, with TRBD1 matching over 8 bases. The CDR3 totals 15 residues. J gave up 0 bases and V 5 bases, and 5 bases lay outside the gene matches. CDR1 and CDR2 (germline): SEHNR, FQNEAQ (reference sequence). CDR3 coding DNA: TGTGCCAGCAGCCCGTTGACAGGGGTGAACACTGAAGCTTTCTTT. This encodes CASSPLTGVNTEAFF.

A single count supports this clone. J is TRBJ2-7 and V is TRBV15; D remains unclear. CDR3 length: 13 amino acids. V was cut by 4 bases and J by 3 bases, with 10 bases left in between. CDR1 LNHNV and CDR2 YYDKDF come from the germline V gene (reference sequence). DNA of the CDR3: TGTGCCACCAGCAAGATGGAACACTACGAGCAGTACTTC. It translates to CATSKMEHYEQYF.

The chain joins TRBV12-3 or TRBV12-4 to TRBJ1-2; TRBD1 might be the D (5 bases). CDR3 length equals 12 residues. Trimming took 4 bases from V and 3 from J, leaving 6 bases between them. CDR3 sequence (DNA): TGTGCCAGCAGTTGGGGGGACTATGGCTACACCTTC. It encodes CASSWGDYGYTF.

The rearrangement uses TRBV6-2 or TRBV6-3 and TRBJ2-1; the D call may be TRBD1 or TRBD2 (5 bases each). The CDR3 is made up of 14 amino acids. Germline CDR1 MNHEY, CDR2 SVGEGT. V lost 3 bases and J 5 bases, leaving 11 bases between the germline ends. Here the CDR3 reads CASSYWGRHNEQFF. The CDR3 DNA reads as TGTGCCAGCAGTTATTGGGGGAGACACAATGAGCAGTTCTTC.

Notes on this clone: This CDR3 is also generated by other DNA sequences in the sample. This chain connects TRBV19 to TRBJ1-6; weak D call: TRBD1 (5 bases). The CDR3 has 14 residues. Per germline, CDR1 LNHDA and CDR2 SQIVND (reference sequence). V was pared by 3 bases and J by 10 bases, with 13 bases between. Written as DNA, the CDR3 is TGTGCCAGTAGTATTTCTCAGGGTGGATCACCCCTCCACTTT. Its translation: CASSISQGGSPLHF.